This passage covers 18 T cell receptor beta chains from one sample sequenced in a study of T-cell reconstitution after alpha-beta-depleted transplantation in children. Unique molecular identifiers were used in preparing the TCRbeta library. TCRdb fed the PCR reads into MiXCR, producing one record per CDR3 protein. The sample comprises approximately 1,000,000 distinct CDR3 sequences, roughly 31% of which are singletons, and 28% rests with the top ten. This sample comprised PBMCs, mostly from graft donor cells, obtained 360 days after TCRalphabeta/CD19-depleted stem cell transplant. These receptors originate from a boy under two years old who had a stem cell transplant for SCID, so the T cells may come from the graft donor.

The genes are TRBV5-1 and TRBJ2-3; D is perhaps TRBD1 (6 bases). V gave up 4 bases and J gave up 0 bases, with 12 bases separating them. The CDR3 runs to 15 residues. Germline CDR1 SGHRS, CDR2 YFSETQ. DNA for the CDR3: TGCGCCAGCAGCGACACAGGGCCGAGCACAGATACGCAGTATTTT. Translated, it gives CASSDTGPSTDTQYF.

This sequence joins TRBV2 and TRBJ1-1, with D unclear. Germline values: CDR1 SNHLY, CDR2 FYNNEI. The CDR3 covers 16 residues. Trimming took 4 bases from V and 0 from J, leaving 15 bases between them. The CDR3 DNA is TGTGCCAGCAGTGTCGTAGGCCCCCGGGTGAACACTGAAGCTTTCTTT. Its protein product is CASSVVGPRVNTEAFF.

There are many counts of this clonotype. The V and J genes are TRBV6-1 and TRBJ1-5; no clear D gene. Germline V CDR1 and CDR2: MNHNS, SASEGT. V lost 6 bases to trimming and J lost 1 base, with 7 bases between them. There are 13 residues in the CDR3. The CDR3 DNA reads as TGTGCCAGCAGCCGGGTGAGCAATCAGCCCCAGCATTTT. Its protein is CASSRVSNQPQHF.

This clonotype has only a few counts. This chain connects TRBV20-1 to TRBJ2-1; D remains ambiguous. V was trimmed by 2 bases and J by 8 bases, leaving 10 bases between them. Germline V gives CDR1 DFQATT, CDR2 SNEGSKA (reference sequence). This CDR3 is 12 amino acids long. CDR3 bases: TGCAGTGCTAGAAGCCCCTGGGATGAGCAGTTCTTC. This gives the protein CSARSPWDEQFF.

The genes are TRBV3-1 and TRBJ2-7; 8 bases are a match to TRBD1. The length of the CDR3 is 14 residues. V gave up 4 bases and J gave up 5 bases; unmatched junction bases: 7. Germline assignment: CDR1 LGHDT and CDR2 YNNKEL (reference sequence). The CDR3 region has the DNA TGTGCCAGCAGCCCGTCGACAGGGGTCCACGAGCAGTACTTC. As protein: CASSPSTGVHEQYF.

This clonotype has a handful of counts. The chain combines TRBV7-2 with TRBJ1-1; D possibly corresponds to TRBD1 (6 bases). Germline loops: CDR1 SGHTA, CDR2 FQGNSA. V lost 1 base and J 5 bases, leaving 14 bases between the germline ends. The CDR3 runs 15 residues. The CDR3 region has the DNA TGTGCCAGCAGCTTAGTAGGCCAGGGGAGGACTGAAGCTTTCTTT. It translates to CASSLVGQGRTEAFF.

V and J are TRBV2 and TRBJ1-5; D not resolved. Germline CDR1 and CDR2: SNHLY and FYNNEI. The CDR3 runs 12 residues. V gave up 5 bases and J gave up 9 bases, with 11 bases separating them. The CDR3 DNA follows: TGTGCCAGCAGTTTCATAGGCCCGCCCCAGCATTTT. Translation: CASSFIGPPQHF. Full variable domain (remainder filled in from reference TRBV2 and TRBJ1-5): EPEVTQTPSHQVTQMGQEVILRCVPISNHLYFYWYRQILGQKVEFLVSFYNNEISEKSEIFDDQFSVERPDGSNFTLKIRSTKLEDSAMYFCASSFIGPPQHFGDGTRLSIL.

The rearrangement joins TRBV7-9 to TRBJ2-7; perhaps D is TRBD1 or TRBD2 (5 bases each). The CDR3 extends over 15 amino acids. The germline gives CDR1 SEHNR, CDR2 FQNEAQ (reference sequence). V lost 4 bases, J lost 4 bases, and 17 bases lay in between. The CDR3 nucleotides are TGTGCCAGCAGCTCCGTGGGGGTGACCTTTTACGAGCAGTACTTC. This translates into CASSSVGVTFYEQYF.

This clonotype occurred a few times. The chain uses TRBV27 and TRBJ1-6; no reliable D call. Trimming shortened V by 4 bases and J by 7 bases, and 17 bases separated the two germline ends. The CDR3 runs to 16 residues. CDR1 and CDR2 from the germline V gene are MNHEY and SMNVEV (reference sequence). For the CDR3, the DNA is TGTGCCAGCAGTTCTTCAGGACGGTGGGGAAATTCACCCCTCCACTTT. This translates into CASSSSGRWGNSPLHF.

The genes are TRBV4-1 and TRBJ2-5; D not certain. Deletions cut 0 bases from V and 6 bases from J, with 17 bases between. Germline assignment: CDR1 MGHRA and CDR2 YSYEKL. This CDR3 region has 16 residues. DNA for the CDR3: TGCGCCAGCAGCCAAGATTCGACGACTCAACAAAAGACCCAGTACTTC. It is translated as CASSQDSTTQQKTQYF.

This sequence joins TRBV10-3 and TRBJ2-7; D is unresolved. The CDR3 runs to 13 residues. Germline CDR1 is ENHRY and CDR2 is SYGVKD. Between the trimmed V and J ends, which lost 6 bases and 0 bases, there was a span of 9 bases. The chain's CDR3 is CAISRESSYEQYF. The CDR3 region has the DNA TGTGCCATCAGCCGAGAGAGCTCCTACGAGCAGTACTTC.

This chain links TRBV5-1 with TRBJ2-1; TRBD1 or TRBD2 may be the D gene (5 bases each). The germline V gene has CDR1 SGHRS and CDR2 YFSETQ. This CDR3 comprises 17 residues. Trimming removed 4 bases from V and 7 bases from J, with 24 bases in between. For the CDR3, the DNA is TGCGCCAGCAGCCCCCGAGGTTGGGAGCGACACAGGAATGAGCAGTTCTTC. It specifies CASSPRGWERHRNEQFF.

The CDR3 sequence is CASKRLAGEQFF. The CDR3 DNA sequence: TGTGCCAGCAAAAGACTAGCGGGGGAGCAGTTCTTC. The chain joins TRBV6-2 or TRBV6-3 to TRBJ2-1, with TRBD2 matching over 11 bases. CDR3 length equals 12 residues. CDR1 is MNHEY, CDR2 SVGEGT, per germline. Unmatched junction bases numbered 3, after V lost 7 bases and J lost 10 bases.

J is TRBJ2-1 and V is TRBV5-5; D is uncertain. The V gene lost 2 bases and the J gene lost 5 bases, with 5 bases spanning the gap. The CDR3 sequence is 12 residues long. Germline loops: CDR1 SGHKS, CDR2 YYEKEE (reference sequence). Written as DNA, the CDR3 is TGTGCCAGCAGCTTCGGTCACAATGAGCAGTTCTTC. It is translated as CASSFGHNEQFF.

The J gene is TRBJ2-4, the V gene TRBV6-1; D is perhaps TRBD2 (6 bases). Trimming cost V 6 bases and J 3 bases, with 18 bases left between them. This CDR3 is built from 16 residues. The germline CDR1 and CDR2 sequences are MNHNS and SASEGT. The CDR3 region has the DNA TGTGCCAGCAGCCCTCTCGGGGGAAGAGTCAAAAACATTCAGTACTTC. Protein sequence: CASSPLGGRVKNIQYF.

V is TRBV12-3 or TRBV12-4 and J is TRBJ2-3, with D hard to call. V lost 4 bases, J lost 4 bases, and 12 bases lay in between. This CDR3 comprises 14 residues. As DNA, the CDR3 is TGTGCCAGCAGTTCCTATCAGGTCGCAGATACGCAGTATTTT. Protein product: CASSSYQVADTQYF.

The V gene is TRBV5-6, the J gene TRBJ2-3; tentative D call: TRBD2 (7 bases). The CDR3 has 15 amino acids. The ends were cut back, 6 bases at V and 7 bases at J, with 21 bases in the middle. Per the germline V gene, CDR1 is SGHDT and CDR2 is YYEEEE. The CDR3 spells CASTLKGGASHTQYF. The DNA for the CDR3 is TGTGCCAGCACCCTTAAAGGGGGGGCTTCTCATACGCAGTATTTT. The variable domain in full, completed from reference TRBV5-6 and TRBJ2-3, reads DAGVTQSPTHLIKTRGQQVTLRCSPKSGHDTVSWYQQALGQGPQFIFQYYEEEERQRGNFPDRFSGHQFPNYSSELNVNALLLGDSALYLCASTLKGGASHTQYFGPGTRLTVL.

Only one count was recorded for this clonotype. The chain uses TRBV19 and TRBJ2-1; the D call may be TRBD1 or TRBD2 (6 bases each). Trimming cost V 5 bases and J 4 bases, with 15 bases left between them. The CDR3 sequence is 15 residues long. In germline, CDR1 is LNHDA, CDR2 SQIVND (reference sequence). The CDR3: CASSVKGGTYNEQFF. The CDR3 nucleotides are TGTGCCAGTAGTGTAAAGGGGGGCACATACAATGAGCAGTTCTTC.